The next 24 T cell receptor beta chains were all read from a single sample in a study of cytomegalovirus exposure and HLA in healthy donors. Clones were sequenced by immunoSEQ multiplex PCR, and TCRdb holds only the in-frame ones, with some missing. The sample lists about 150,000 clones, more than 70% occurring once. Sequencing was carried out using PBMCs. The receptors here all came from a human donor in good health.

This chain uses TRBV6-1 with TRBJ1-2; D may be TRBD1 (5 bases). Trimming shortened V by 3 bases and J by 5 bases, and 16 bases separated the two germline ends. The CDR3 spans 15 residues. The germline gives CDR1 MNHNS, CDR2 SASEGT. The CDR3 protein is CASSDVRTGLYGYTF. The CDR3 DNA is TGTGCCAGCAGTGATGTTCGAACAGGCCTATATGGCTACACCTTC.

The V and J genes are TRBV21-1 and TRBJ1-6; no DNA check was done on the table's D call, TRBD1. TRBV21-1 is marked as a pseudogene. The CDR3 has 21 residues. The DNA of the CDR3 is TGTGCCAGCACCCGACAGGGCCGAATTATTTCAATGTTCTCCTATAATTCACCCCTCCACTTT. This translates into CASTRQGRIISMFSYNSPLHF.

The V call is TRBV5-1, the J call TRBJ2-1, with D tentatively TRBD1 (6 bases). Trimming took off 3 bases at V and 5 bases at J, with 21 bases between the two ends. Germline CDR1 reads SGHRS; CDR2 reads YFSETQ. The CDR3 consists of 17 residues. The CDR3 DNA reads as TGCGCCAGCAGCTGGCTGGGTACTGGTGGGGACAACAATGAGCAGTTCTTC. Translating it yields CASSWLGTGGDNNEQFF.

This clone appeared a single time. V usage is TRBV10-2 and J usage is TRBJ2-2; possibly TRBD2 for D (5 bases). The CDR3 covers 14 residues. The germline V and J ends were trimmed by 5 bases and 7 bases, with 14 bases remaining between them. Looked up from germline, CDR1 is WSHSY and CDR2 is SAAADI. The chain's CDR3 is CASSRKRVDGELFF. In DNA, the CDR3 is TGCGCCAGCAGTCGGAAGAGGGTGGACGGGGAGCTGTTTTTT.

V gene TRBV29-1 combines with J gene TRBJ2-3; TRBD1 is a possible D gene (6 bases). This CDR3 is 14 amino acids long. V lost 2 bases and J 2 bases, leaving 11 bases between the germline ends. Germline values: CDR1 SQVTM, CDR2 ANQGSEA. CDR3 protein: CSVEQGQHTDTQYF. The CDR3 bases are TGCAGCGTTGAACAGGGGCAGCACACAGATACGCAGTATTTT.

V gene TRBV27 combines with J gene TRBJ2-2, with 9 bases aligning to TRBD1. The germline V gene has CDR1 MNHEY and CDR2 SMNVEV (reference sequence). V lost 5 bases, J lost 5 bases, and 6 bases stayed unmatched. This CDR3 is 15 amino acids long. The CDR3 protein is CASSRAGTGTGELFF. As DNA, the CDR3 is TGTGCCAGCAGTCGTGCCGGGACAGGGACCGGGGAGCTGTTTTTT.

The V gene is TRBV21-1, the J gene TRBJ2-2; the table names TRBD2, a call not compared with the DNA. TRBV21-1 is classified as a pseudogene. The CDR3 covers 17 residues. The CDR3 DNA sequence: TGTGCCAGCAGCAGTAGGGGGCTAGCGGGGGGTACCGGGGAGCTGTTTTTT. The encoded protein is CASSSRGLAGGTGELFF.

This clone was counted a single time. This rearrangement joins TRBV18 to TRBJ2-5; 8 bases are shared with TRBD2. There are 15 residues in the CDR3. The germline V gene encodes CDR1 KGHSH and CDR2 LQKENI. J gave up 2 bases and V 2 bases, and 4 bases lay outside the gene matches. The CDR3 reads CASSPNPGGQETQYF. CDR3 coding DNA: TGTGCCAGCTCACCAAACCCGGGAGGGCAAGAGACCCAGTACTTC.

This clone was observed once. The V and J genes are TRBV5-1 and TRBJ2-1; 11 bases align to TRBD2. CDR1 is SGHRS, CDR2 YFSETQ, per germline. Trimming at V came to 7 bases and at J to 5 bases, leaving 5 bases not matched to a gene. The CDR3 is 14 residues long. This CDR3 is CASSSGGPNNEQFF. DNA for the CDR3: TGCGCCAGCTCTAGCGGGGGGCCCAACAATGAGCAGTTCTTC.

The V and J genes are TRBV30 and TRBJ1-6, with D possibly TRBD1 on 6 matching bases. This CDR3 comprises 15 residues. Germline-derived CDR1 and CDR2 are GTSNPN and SVGIG (reference sequence). Between the trimmed V and J ends, which lost 6 bases and 7 bases, there was a span of 19 bases. CDR3 sequence: CACSVGTGRNSPLHF. The DNA for the CDR3 is TGTGCCTGTTCCGTGGGAACAGGGCGAAATTCACCCCTCCACTTT.

This chain connects TRBV7-2 to TRBJ1-1; D not certain. This CDR3 is built from 12 residues. The V end was cut by 5 bases, the J end by 1 base, with 5 bases between. Germline V gives CDR1 SGHTA, CDR2 FQGNSA. The chain's CDR3 is CASSIGNTEAFF. The CDR3 DNA reads TGTGCCAGCAGCATCGGGAACACTGAAGCTTTCTTT.

The V call is TRBV11-2, the J call TRBJ2-7, with TRBD2 identical over 12 bases. V lost 0 bases, J lost 0 bases, and 12 bases stayed unmatched. From germline, CDR1 is SGHAT and CDR2 FQNNGV. The CDR3 spans 20 residues. The CDR3 loop reads CASSLDLRLAGGGSSYEQYF. CDR3 DNA: TGTGCCAGCAGCTTAGATCTAAGGCTAGCGGGAGGGGGCAGCTCCTACGAGCAGTACTTC.

This clone was detected once. This chain connects TRBV7-2 to TRBJ2-7, with 12 bases matching TRBD2. Germline lookup yields CDR1 SGHTA and CDR2 FQGNSA. The V and J ends lost 6 bases and 0 bases, in that order; junction bases with no gene match: 3. The CDR3 is 15 amino acids. The CDR3 sequence is CASSGLAGSSYEQYF. The CDR3 DNA reads TGTGCCAGCAGTGGACTAGCGGGGAGCTCCTACGAGCAGTACTTC.

V and J are TRBV10-1 and TRBJ2-7; 11 bases agree with TRBD2. Germline assignment: CDR1 WNHNN and CDR2 SYGVQD (reference sequence). The CDR3 totals 14 residues. With V trimmed by 5 bases and J by 6 bases, 6 bases remained unmatched. CDR3 in DNA: TGCGCCAGCAGTCCTCTAGCGGGAGGTTTCGAGCAGTACTTC. Amino acids: CASSPLAGGFEQYF.

This clone occurred a few times. The chain couples TRBV25-1 to TRBJ2-1, with 9 positions matching TRBD1. The CDR3 runs 15 residues. In germline, CDR1 is MGHDK, CDR2 SYGVNS. V was pared by 4 bases and J by 4 bases, with 5 bases of the junction left unmatched. Written as DNA, the CDR3 is TGTGCCAGCAGTGTCTCACAGGGGGCATACAATGAGCAGTTCTTC. Translation gives CASSVSQGAYNEQFF.

The J gene is TRBJ2-2, the V gene TRBV18; D call uncertain. CDR3 length: 15 residues. V lost 1 base, J lost 2 bases, and 8 bases lay in between. The germline V gene encodes CDR1 KGHSH and CDR2 LQKENI. CDR3 region: CASSPQLQNTGELFF. CDR3 bases: TGTGCCAGCTCACCACAGCTTCAAAACACCGGGGAGCTGTTTTTT.

V usage is TRBV5-1 and J usage is TRBJ2-1, with D tentatively TRBD2 (5 bases). From germline, CDR1 is SGHRS and CDR2 YFSETQ. V was pared by 4 bases and J by 3 bases, with 14 bases between. There are 15 residues in the CDR3. The DNA of the CDR3 is TGCGCCAGCAGCACTGCACCCCGGGGCTACAATGAGCAGTTCTTC. This codes for CASSTAPRGYNEQFF.

This clone appeared once. The CDR3 is CASSAAETTFYEQYF. The CDR3, as DNA: TGTGCCAGCAGCGCGGCCGAAACAACCTTCTACGAGCAGTACTTC. The rearrangement joins TRBV6-5 to TRBJ2-7, with D hard to call. The germline gives CDR1 MNHEY, CDR2 SVGAGI. CDR3 size: 15 residues. V was shortened by 6 bases and J by 3 bases, with 18 bases between the two germline ends.

This sequence joins TRBV5-1 and TRBJ1-5; 11 nucleotides agree with TRBD1. Germline CDR1 is SGHRS and CDR2 is YFSETQ. After removal of 2 bases from V and 7 bases from J, the junction contained 2 bases not matched to a gene. This CDR3 is built from 14 residues. The CDR3 sequence: CASSLGQGAQPQHF. DNA of the CDR3: TGCGCCAGCAGCTTAGGACAGGGGGCACAGCCCCAGCATTTT.

This sequence joins TRBV27 and TRBJ2-7; D is uncertain. There are 13 residues in the CDR3. Per the germline V gene, CDR1 is MNHEY and CDR2 is SMNVEV (reference sequence). V lost 6 bases and J 2 bases, leaving 11 bases between the germline ends. The CDR3 here is CASRGGEAYEQYF. In DNA form, the CDR3 reads TGTGCCAGCAGAGGCGGAGAGGCCTACGAGCAGTACTTC.

The rearrangement joins TRBV30 to TRBJ1-1; a weak D match, TRBD1 (5 bases). The ends were cut back, 2 bases at V and 4 bases at J, with 14 bases in the middle. The CDR3 contains 14 residues. Germline-derived CDR1 and CDR2 are GTSNPN and SVGIG (reference sequence). This CDR3 reads CAWSPAPGSTEAFF. The CDR3, as DNA: TGTGCCTGGAGTCCCGCCCCAGGGTCCACTGAAGCTTTCTTT. The variable domain in full, completed from reference TRBV30 and TRBJ1-1, reads SQTIHQWPATLVQPVGSPLSLECTVEGTSNPNLYWYRQAAGRGLQLLFYSVGIGQISSEVPQNLSASRPQDRQFILSSKKLLLSDSGFYLCAWSPAPGSTEAFFGQGTRLTVV.

The J gene is TRBJ2-7, the V gene TRBV4-2; 9 bases align to TRBD2. This CDR3 comprises 15 residues. Trimming removed 3 bases from V and 3 bases from J; junction bases left unmatched: 6. Germline V gives CDR1 LGHNA, CDR2 YNFKEQ. CDR3 bases: TGTGCCAGCAGCCAGGGACGGACTAGCGACTACGAGCAGTACTTC. Its translation: CASSQGRTSDYEQYF.

This rearrangement joins TRBV7-2 to TRBJ2-1; 9 bases fit TRBD1. The CDR3 has 15 amino acids. Losses at the gene ends were 3 bases for V and 8 bases for J; bases not matched to a gene: 8. CDR1 is SGHTA, CDR2 FQGNSA, per germline. CDR3 DNA sequence: TGTGCCAGCAGCTTTTCCGGGACAGGGCTAGATGAGCAGTTCTTC. It encodes CASSFSGTGLDEQFF.

The chain couples TRBV27 to TRBJ1-1; 7 bases line up with TRBD1. Germline CDR1 and CDR2: MNHEY and SMNVEV (reference sequence). The CDR3 has 16 amino acids. The ends lost 0 bases at V and 5 bases at J; junction bases unmatched: 9. The CDR3 sequence: CASSLSGHRGTTEAFF. DNA for the CDR3: TGTGCCAGCAGTTTATCGGGGCACAGGGGAACAACTGAAGCTTTCTTT.